These 26 T cell receptor beta chains originate from one sample sequenced in a study of OX40 agonist ivuxolimab in advanced cancers. The repertoire was sequenced with immunoSEQ multiplex PCR; TCRdb's copy has only in-frame clones and lacks some. The sample shows roughly 46,000 clones, over 75% of them seen only once. Material: CD4+ or CD8+ T cells sorted from blood, obtained in a trial of the OX40 agonist ivuxolimab. The receptor set was obtained from an adult with an advanced solid tumor such as melanoma, head and neck, liver or kidney cancer.

The chain employs TRBV9 and TRBJ2-3; D possibly corresponds to TRBD1 (6 bases). Trimming took off 4 bases at V and 0 bases at J, with 18 bases between the two ends. The length of the CDR3 is 17 residues. CDR1 and CDR2 (germline): SGDLS, YYNGEE. CDR3 residues: CASSSRGDRLSTDTQYF. As DNA, the CDR3 is TGTGCCAGCAGCTCTCGAGGCGACAGGTTAAGCACAGATACGCAGTATTTT.

The chain couples TRBV5-1 to TRBJ2-3; 10 bases are a match to TRBD2. Per the germline V gene, CDR1 is SGHRS and CDR2 is YFSETQ. Trimming cost V 5 bases and J 4 bases; bases outside gene matches: 10. The CDR3 covers 16 residues. The CDR3 here is CASRLRSSGSPDTQYF. The CDR3 nucleotides read TGCGCCAGCAGGTTGAGGTCTAGCGGGAGCCCAGATACGCAGTATTTT.

This clone was counted a single time. CDR3 coding DNA: TGTGCCAGCAGCCATCGGGTGGGCTCTGGGGCCAACGTCCTGACTTTC. As protein: CASSHRVGSGANVLTF. V is TRBV11-3 and J is TRBJ2-6; no clear D gene. Trimming took 5 bases from V and 0 from J, leaving 11 bases between them. The germline V gene encodes CDR1 SGHNT and CDR2 YENEEA. This CDR3 has 16 residues.

The chain links TRBV7-2 to TRBJ2-3, with D unclear. CDR3 length equals 16 residues. Looked up from germline, CDR1 is SGHTA and CDR2 is FQGNSA. Deletions cut 4 bases from V and 0 bases from J, with 14 bases between. The CDR3 sequence: CASSSPPSESTDTQYF. CDR3 nucleotides: TGTGCCAGCAGCTCGCCTCCGAGCGAAAGCACAGATACGCAGTATTTT.

This clone has a single count. The V gene is TRBV7-6, the J gene TRBJ1-1, with 8 bases that match TRBD1. The CDR3 sequence is 15 residues long. Germline assignment: CDR1 SGHVS and CDR2 FNYEAQ. V shed 0 bases and J 4 bases; nucleotides not matched to a gene: 4. The CDR3 nucleotides are TGTGCCAGCAGCTTAGCGACAGGGGATGGCACTGAAGCTTTCTTT. Amino acids: CASSLATGDGTEAFF.

CDR3 amino acids: CASSPRGLQETQYF. The CDR3 DNA follows: TGTGCCAGCAGCCCCAGGGGGCTGCAAGAGACCCAGTACTTC. This chain uses TRBV7-6 with TRBJ2-5; 8 bases agree with TRBD1. V lost 5 bases to trimming and J lost 2 bases; unmatched junction nucleotides: 4. The CDR3 runs to 14 residues. CDR1 is SGHVS and CDR2 is FNYEAQ in the germline V gene.

The gene calls are TRBV27 and TRBJ2-7, with 7 bases that match TRBD2. V lost 3 bases, J lost 6 bases, and 8 bases stayed unmatched. Germline CDR1 reads MNHEY; CDR2 reads SMNVEV (reference sequence). The CDR3 totals 14 residues. The CDR3 DNA is TGTGCCAGCAGTTTCGAAGGGAGGGCTGGCGAGCAGTACTTC. It specifies CASSFEGRAGEQYF.

The CDR3 nucleotides are TGTGCCAGCAGTCTGACCCCGGGACAGGGGAACGAGCAGTACTTC. This sequence encodes CASSLTPGQGNEQYF. The chain carries TRBV7-9 and TRBJ2-7; 10 bases are a match to TRBD1. The germline gives CDR1 SEHNR, CDR2 FQNEAQ (reference sequence). CDR3 size: 15 residues. V was pared by 6 bases and J by 5 bases, with 10 bases of the junction left unmatched.

The chain links TRBV20-1 to TRBJ2-1; no definite D call. The CDR3 contains 10 residues. Trimming left V 6 bases short and J 5 bases short, with 5 bases between. Germline V CDR1 and CDR2: DFQATT, SNEGSKA (reference sequence). The CDR3 reads CSAIHNEQFF. DNA of the CDR3: TGCAGTGCAATCCACAATGAGCAGTTCTTC.

The chain combines TRBV29-1 with TRBJ1-1, with a weak D call TRBD1 (5 bases). Germline V gene sequence: CDR1 SQVTM, CDR2 ANQGSEA. This CDR3 contains 16 residues. The V and J ends lost 3 bases and 0 bases respectively, with 17 bases between them. The CDR3 nucleotides read TGCAGCGTTGATGACAGTTCTGAAGGGGTGAACACTGAAGCTTTCTTT. Its translation: CSVDDSSEGVNTEAFF.

This chain joins TRBV28 and TRBJ1-3; 9 nucleotides align to TRBD1. The V gene end was trimmed by 3 bases and the J gene end by 4 bases; junction bases not matched to a gene: 10. Germline V lookup: CDR1 MDHEN, CDR2 SYDVKM. The CDR3 is 17 amino acids. The CDR3 loop reads CASSLQIGTGSGNTIYF. The CDR3 bases are TGTGCCAGCAGTTTGCAAATCGGGACAGGGTCCGGAAACACCATATATTTT. Using reference TRBV28 and TRBJ1-3 for the parts outside the CDR3, the full variable domain is DVKVTQSSRYLVKRTGEKVFLECVQDMDHENMFWYRQDPGLGLRLIYFSYDVKMKEKGDIPEGYSVSREKKERFSLILESASTNQTSMYLCASSLQIGTGSGNTIYFGEGSWLTVV.

The chain employs TRBV5-1 and TRBJ1-2, with TRBD1 as a possible D gene (5 bases). Germline values: CDR1 SGHRS, CDR2 YFSETQ. The CDR3 contains 13 residues. The ends were cut back, 5 bases at V and 3 bases at J, with 11 bases in the middle. CDR3 amino acids: CASRRGDDYGYTF. The DNA for the CDR3 is TGCGCCAGCAGGCGGGGCGACGACTATGGCTACACCTTC.

CDR3 nucleotides: TGTGCCAGCAGCTTACTAGCGGGAGGGCCCTACGAGCAGTACTTC. Protein product: CASSLLAGGPYEQYF. The chain is built from TRBV2 and TRBJ2-7, with TRBD2 matching 13 bases. The CDR3 runs 15 residues. Germline CDR1 reads SNHLY; CDR2 reads FYNNEI. V gave up 6 bases and J gave up 2 bases; unmatched junction bases: 4.

This clone occurred once. The V gene is TRBV27, the J gene TRBJ2-5, with TRBD2 as a possible D gene (7 bases). The CDR3 has 16 residues. Trimming took 3 bases from V and 2 from J, leaving 16 bases between them. Germline assignment: CDR1 MNHEY and CDR2 SMNVEV (reference sequence). CDR3 amino acids: CASSFLGAGAQETQYF. CDR3 bases: TGTGCCAGCAGTTTTTTAGGGGCGGGGGCTCAAGAGACCCAGTACTTC.

This chain connects TRBV5-1 to TRBJ2-3; D tentatively fits TRBD1 or TRBD2 (6 bases each). Trimming took 4 bases from V and 5 from J, leaving 17 bases between them. This CDR3 has 15 residues. The germline CDR1 and CDR2 sequences are SGHRS and YFSETQ. The DNA for the CDR3 is TGCGCCAGCAGCCCTGGGGCGGGACAAAGAGATACGCAGTATTTT. This sequence encodes CASSPGAGQRDTQYF.

The chain carries TRBV10-3 and TRBJ2-7; D uncertain. Trimming shortened V by 6 bases and J by 0 bases, and 12 bases separated the two germline ends. The CDR3 is made up of 14 amino acids. Germline CDR1 and CDR2: ENHRY and SYGVKD. Here the CDR3 DNA reads TGTGCCATCAGCCCGGACGGCAGCTCCTACGAGCAGTACTTC. Its translation: CAISPDGSSYEQYF.

The chain recombines TRBV15 with TRBJ1-5, with D perhaps TRBD1 (5 bases). The CDR3 contains 14 residues. Germline-derived CDR1 and CDR2 are LNHNV and YYDKDF (reference sequence). V lost 5 bases, J lost 4 bases, and 12 bases lay in between. The CDR3 loop is CATSWGRENQPQHF. Written as DNA, the CDR3 is TGTGCCACCAGCTGGGGACGCGAAAATCAGCCCCAGCATTTT.

This clone was detected a few times. The chain uses TRBV5-1 and TRBJ2-3, with 8 bases matching TRBD1. The J segment lost 2 bases and the V segment lost 0 bases, leaving 8 bases of the junction unmatched. The CDR3 loop spans 17 amino acids. The germline gives CDR1 SGHRS, CDR2 YFSETQ. CDR3 DNA: TGCGCCAGCAGCTTGGCGGGATCGACAGGGGTCACAGATACGCAGTATTTT. It translates to CASSLAGSTGVTDTQYF.

V and J are TRBV19 and TRBJ2-5; D gene ambiguous. The CDR3 has 15 residues. Trimming removed 1 base at V and 4 bases at J, with 13 bases between. CDR1 LNHDA and CDR2 SQIVND come from the germline V gene (reference sequence). The CDR3 reads CASSIGRRRSETQYF. In DNA, the CDR3 is TGTGCCAGTAGTATAGGACGACGACGTTCAGAGACCCAGTACTTC.

This clone was found a few times. The chain links TRBV5-1 to TRBJ2-3; 9 bases agree with TRBD2. The CDR3 is 15 amino acids. V was pared by 4 bases and J by 0 bases, with 3 bases of the junction left unmatched. Germline CDR1 reads SGHRS; CDR2 reads YFSETQ. CDR3 DNA: TGCGCCAGCAGCACCCTAGCGGGAAGCACAGATACGCAGTATTTT. It yields the protein CASSTLAGSTDTQYF.

This chain joins TRBV4-1 and TRBJ1-5, with unresolved D. With 0 bases removed from V and 2 bases from J, the gap between germline ends came to 8 bases. Germline V lookup: CDR1 MGHRA, CDR2 YSYEKL. This CDR3 spans 15 amino acids. In DNA form, the CDR3 reads TGCGCCAGCAGCCAAGAAACTGGGGGCAATCAGCCCCAGCATTTT. Encoded protein: CASSQETGGNQPQHF.

This chain uses TRBV9 with TRBJ2-7; D is unclear. From germline, CDR1 is SGDLS and CDR2 YYNGEE. Trimming left V 2 bases short and J 2 bases short, with 11 bases between. This CDR3 has 14 residues. The CDR3, as DNA: TGTGCCAGCAGCGTTTCTCTGACCGCCTACGAGCAGTACTTC. Its protein product is CASSVSLTAYEQYF.

The chain has TRBV7-9 and TRBJ1-2; TRBD1 matches at 10 bases. Germline CDR1 SEHNR, CDR2 FQNEAQ (reference sequence). The CDR3 is 14 residues long. J lost 6 bases, V lost 5 bases, and 6 bases had no gene match. This CDR3 reads CASSISGTGDGYTF. The CDR3 DNA follows: TGTGCCAGCAGCATATCCGGGACAGGGGATGGCTACACCTTC.

The genes are TRBV4-1 and TRBJ2-3; no reliable D call. The CDR3 has 16 amino acids. The germline V and J ends were trimmed by 0 bases and 0 bases, with 10 bases remaining between them. Germline CDR1 and CDR2: MGHRA and YSYEKL. CDR3 bases: TGCGCCAGCAGCCAAGAGAACAGTCCTAGCACAGATACGCAGTATTTT. Residues: CASSQENSPSTDTQYF.

This chain joins TRBV6-1 and TRBJ1-2; the match to TRBD1 covers 8 bases. The CDR3 extends over 12 amino acids. V was pared by 6 bases and J by 10 bases, with 7 bases of the junction left unmatched. Germline-derived CDR1 and CDR2 are MNHNS and SASEGT. CDR3: CASSFGQGDYTF. The DNA of the CDR3 is TGTGCCAGCAGCTTTGGACAGGGCGACTACACCTTC.

The rearrangement uses TRBV29-1 and TRBJ2-3, with TRBD1 matching over 8 bases. The CDR3 length is 13 residues. Germline CDR1 SQVTM, CDR2 ANQGSEA. J lost 6 bases, V lost 7 bases, and 9 bases had no gene match. Here the CDR3 reads CSAWTGSMDTQYF. CDR3 DNA sequence: TGCAGCGCCTGGACAGGGAGTATGGATACGCAGTATTTT.